Listed below are T cell receptor beta chains from one sample, sequenced in a study of blood T cells in healthy people across ages. MiXCR, applied by TCRdb to the 5' RACE reads, yields one record per CDR3 protein. Of roughly 700,000 distinct CDR3 sequences in the sample, more than 40% were seen once. Sequences were obtained from blood. The receptors originated from a woman aged 60-75 years in good health. The CDR3 runs from the conserved cysteine through the conserved F or W. Each record gives: CDR3 protein, CDR3 DNA, clone size, D gene, J gene, V gene. A D gene is named only where the DNA matches it firmly. The size field is filled for only some rows; it gives once, few, many or a size class.

CDR3aa: CSVNGGNTEAFF
CDR3nt: TGCAGCGTTAACGGGGGGAACACTGAAGCTTTCTTT
abundance: many
d_gene: .
j_gene: TRBJ1-1
v_gene: TRBV29-1

CDR3aa: CASSYWRGGGNEQFF
CDR3nt: TGTGCCAGCAGTTACTGGCGGGGAGGGGGCAATGAGCAGTTCTTC
abundance: .
d_gene: .
j_gene: TRBJ2-1
v_gene: TRBV6-2/TRBV6-3

CDR3aa: CASSLIPRTGFGELFF
CDR3nt: TGTGCCAGCAGCTTAATACCCAGAACAGGGTTCGGGGAGCTGTTTTTT
abundance: .
d_gene: .
j_gene: TRBJ2-2
v_gene: TRBV5-6

CDR3aa: CSARVGDTRQYNSPLHF
CDR3nt: TGCAGTGCTAGAGTAGGGGACACAAGGCAATATAATTCACCCCTCCACTTT
abundance: .
d_gene: .
j_gene: TRBJ1-6
v_gene: TRBV20-1

CDR3aa: CAGSLGHRRGESKGYTF
CDR3nt: TGTGCCGGCAGCTTAGGGCACAGGAGGGGAGAATCAAAGGGCTACACCTTC
abundance: .
d_gene: .
j_gene: TRBJ1-2
v_gene: TRBV7-2

CDR3aa: CASSLWLAGEGEQFF
CDR3nt: TGTGCCAGCAGCCTTTGGTTGGCGGGGGAGGGTGAGCAGTTCTTC
abundance: .
d_gene: TRBD2
j_gene: TRBJ2-1
v_gene: TRBV11-2

CDR3aa: CASSKASCQGIGYEQYF
CDR3nt: TGTGCCAGCAGCAAAGCTAGCTGTCAGGGGATTGGGTACGAGCAGTACTTC
abundance: .
d_gene: .
j_gene: TRBJ2-7
v_gene: TRBV21-1

CDR3aa: CATSDLASSGSRGDEQYF
CDR3nt: TGTGCCACCAGTGATTTAGCGTCTAGCGGGAGTCGTGGAGATGAGCAGTACTTC
abundance: .
d_gene: TRBD2
j_gene: TRBJ2-7
v_gene: TRBV24-1

CDR3aa: CASSVDSGSSDTQYF
CDR3nt: TGTGCCAGCAGCGTGGATAGCGGGAGCTCTGATACGCAGTATTTT
abundance: .
d_gene: TRBD2
j_gene: TRBJ2-3
v_gene: TRBV9

CDR3aa: CASREGGAYGYTF
CDR3nt: TGTGCCAGCAGAGAGGGGGGTGCCTATGGCTACACCTTC
abundance: once
d_gene: .
j_gene: TRBJ1-2
v_gene: TRBV28

CDR3aa: CASSWLGDTQYF
CDR3nt: TGTGCCAGCAGCTGGTTGGGGGATACGCAGTATTTT
abundance: .
d_gene: .
j_gene: TRBJ2-3
v_gene: TRBV11-1

CDR3aa: CSGHRGMRGNTEAFF
CDR3nt: TGCAGCGGTCACAGGGGGATGAGGGGGAACACTGAAGCTTTCTTT
abundance: few
d_gene: TRBD1
j_gene: TRBJ1-1
v_gene: TRBV29-1

CDR3aa: CASSQQGISTDTQYF
CDR3nt: TGTGCCAGCAGCCAACAGGGTATTAGCACAGATACGCAGTATTTT
abundance: few
d_gene: .
j_gene: TRBJ2-3
v_gene: TRBV7-9

CDR3aa: CSATGLAGFSTDTQYF
CDR3nt: TGCAGTGCCACGGGACTAGCGGGTTTCTCCACAGATACGCAGTATTTT
abundance: many
d_gene: TRBD2
j_gene: TRBJ2-3
v_gene: TRBV20-1

CDR3aa: CASSLGQWAEKLFF
CDR3nt: TGTGCCAGCAGCTTAGGGCAGTGGGCTGAAAAACTGTTTTTT
abundance: .
d_gene: .
j_gene: TRBJ1-4
v_gene: TRBV7-2

CDR3aa: CASSKDQETQYF
CDR3nt: TGTGCCAGCAGTAAGGACCAAGAGACCCAGTACTTC
abundance: .
d_gene: .
j_gene: TRBJ2-5
v_gene: TRBV25-1

CDR3aa: CASSLSSGRGNEQYF
CDR3nt: TGTGCCAGCAGTTTATCTAGCGGGAGAGGCAACGAGCAGTACTTC
abundance: few
d_gene: TRBD2
j_gene: TRBJ2-7
v_gene: TRBV27

CDR3aa: CASKSWGPNQPQHF
CDR3nt: TGTGCCAGCAAATCGTGGGGACCCAATCAGCCCCAGCATTTT
abundance: .
d_gene: .
j_gene: TRBJ1-5
v_gene: TRBV6-2/TRBV6-3

CDR3aa: CASSPPHNEQFF
CDR3nt: TGTGCCAGCTCACCACCGCACAATGAGCAGTTCTTC
abundance: .
d_gene: .
j_gene: TRBJ2-1
v_gene: TRBV18

CDR3aa: CASSWDSLKRGELFF
CDR3nt: TGTGCCAGCTCCTGGGACAGCCTTAAACGGGGGGAGCTGTTTTTT
abundance: .
d_gene: TRBD1
j_gene: TRBJ2-2
v_gene: TRBV6-5

CDR3aa: CASRRDRGRAETQYF
CDR3nt: TGTGCCAGCAGGCGGGACAGGGGACGCGCAGAGACCCAGTACTTC
abundance: .
d_gene: TRBD1
j_gene: TRBJ2-5
v_gene: TRBV27

CDR3aa: CSAAMVDRGYNEQFF
CDR3nt: TGCAGTGCCGCCATGGTGGACAGGGGTTACAATGAGCAGTTCTTC
abundance: .
d_gene: TRBD1
j_gene: TRBJ2-1
v_gene: TRBV20-1

CDR3aa: CASSLRGNGEQYF
CDR3nt: TGCGCCAGCAGCTTGCGCGGGAATGGCGAGCAGTACTTC
abundance: many
d_gene: .
j_gene: TRBJ2-7
v_gene: TRBV5-1

CDR3aa: CASSRTRSSYEQYF
CDR3nt: TGTGCCAGCAGCCGGACTAGAAGCTCCTACGAGCAGTACTTC
abundance: few
d_gene: TRBD2
j_gene: TRBJ2-7
v_gene: TRBV7-2

CDR3aa: CSARQSRDRACEQYF
CDR3nt: TGCAGTGCTAGACAGAGCCGGGACAGGGCCTGCGAGCAGTACTTC
abundance: .
d_gene: TRBD1
j_gene: TRBJ2-7
v_gene: TRBV20-1

CDR3aa: CASSFFGGLSSPLHF
CDR3nt: TGTGCCAGCAGTTTCTTCGGGGGGCTTTCTTCACCCCTCCACTTT
abundance: .
d_gene: .
j_gene: TRBJ1-6
v_gene: TRBV28

CDR3aa: CASSSTFTEQETQYF
CDR3nt: TGTGCCAGCAGCTCAACTTTTACAGAGCAAGAGACCCAGTACTTC
abundance: .
d_gene: .
j_gene: TRBJ2-5
v_gene: TRBV7-9

CDR3aa: CSARERGRETQYF
CDR3nt: TGCAGTGCTAGGGAAAGGGGGCGGGAGACCCAGTACTTC
abundance: few
d_gene: TRBD1
j_gene: TRBJ2-5
v_gene: TRBV20-1